The 6 T cell receptor beta chains listed next were all sequenced from one sample in a study of cytomegalovirus exposure and HLA in healthy donors. The PCR was carried out with 60 Vbeta primers and 13 Jbeta primers. The protocol was immunoSEQ multiplex PCR, while the TCRdb copy is restricted to in-frame clones and leaves out a portion. The repertoire has about 180,000 clones, around 75% of them found once; the top ten carry about 2.9%. The sequenced sample was PBMCs. These receptor sequences come from a male donor in good health and CMV-seronegative.

This chain connects TRBV7-9 to TRBJ1-5; a possible D gene is TRBD1 (5 bases). There are 13 residues in the CDR3. CDR1 is SEHNR and CDR2 is FQNEAQ in the germline V gene (reference sequence). The V and J ends lost 10 bases and 7 bases respectively, with 17 bases between them. For the CDR3, the DNA is TGTGCCATAAGCAGGGTTGAAGGCCAGCCCCAGCATTTT. This codes for CAISRVEGQPQHF.

The V call is TRBV7-9, the J call TRBJ2-7, with D unclear. The CDR3 runs 13 residues. CDR1 and CDR2 (germline): SEHNR, FQNEAQ (reference sequence). The V gene lost 7 bases and the J gene lost 5 bases, with 15 bases spanning the gap. CDR3 coding DNA: TGTGCCAGCAACTCGGTGGTCCTGGACGAGCAGTACTTC. It yields the protein CASNSVVLDEQYF.

The genes are TRBV11-2 and TRBJ2-3; TRBD2 aligns across 7 bases. Germline CDR1 reads SGHAT; CDR2 reads FQNNGV. J was trimmed by 5 bases and V by 7 bases; bases with no gene match: 9. The CDR3 totals 14 residues. CDR3 region: CASTLWGEGDTQYF. CDR3 sequence (DNA): TGTGCCAGCACTCTTTGGGGGGAGGGAGATACGCAGTATTTT.

This clone is a singleton in its sample. V usage is TRBV5-5 and J usage is TRBJ2-1, with 8 bases matching TRBD1. V lost 6 bases to trimming and J lost 6 bases; unmatched junction nucleotides: 11. CDR3 length equals 15 residues. CDR1 and CDR2 from the germline V gene are SGHKS and YYEKEE (reference sequence). The CDR3 sequence: CASKEGQGAGNEQFF. CDR3 coding DNA: TGTGCCAGCAAGGAGGGCCAGGGGGCTGGCAATGAGCAGTTCTTC.

The CDR3 is CASRPPGQGAYEQYF. The CDR3 coding sequence is TGTGCCAGCAGGCCTCCGGGACAGGGGGCTTACGAGCAGTACTTC. The V gene is TRBV28, the J gene TRBJ2-7; 12 bases fit TRBD1. CDR1 and CDR2 (germline): MDHEN, SYDVKM. There are 15 residues in the CDR3. V dropped 6 bases and J dropped 4; count of bases not matched to a gene: 7. Full variable domain (rest looked up from reference TRBV28 and TRBJ2-7): DVKVTQSSRYLVKRTGEKVFLECVQDMDHENMFWYRQDPGLGLRLIYFSYDVKMKEKGDIPEGYSVSREKKERFSLILESASTNQTSMYLCASRPPGQGAYEQYFGPGTRLTVT.

The CDR3 sequence is CASRGQMNTEAFF. The CDR3 DNA reads TGTGCCAGCAGGGGACAAATGAACACTGAAGCTTTCTTT. The chain carries TRBV9 and TRBJ1-1, with D perhaps TRBD1 (6 bases). V lost 5 bases and J 0 bases, leaving 8 bases between the germline ends. This CDR3 has 13 amino acids. Looked up from germline, CDR1 is SGDLS and CDR2 is YYNGEE.